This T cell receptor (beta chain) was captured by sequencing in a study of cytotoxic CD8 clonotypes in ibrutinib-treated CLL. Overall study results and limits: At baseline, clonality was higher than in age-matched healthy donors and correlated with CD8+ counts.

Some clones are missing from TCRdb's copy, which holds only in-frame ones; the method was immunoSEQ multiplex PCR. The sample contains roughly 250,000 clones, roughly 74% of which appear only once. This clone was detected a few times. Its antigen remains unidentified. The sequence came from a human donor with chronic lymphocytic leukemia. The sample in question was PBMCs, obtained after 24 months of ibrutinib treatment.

The CDR3 loop is CSARVADTQYF. In nucleotides, the CDR3 is TGCAGTGCTAGAGTGGCAGATACGCAGTATTTT. The chain is built from TRBV20-1 and TRBJ2-3; D unclear. This CDR3 is 11 amino acids long. V was shortened by 1 base and J by 4 bases, with 3 bases between the two germline ends. Germline assignment: CDR1 DFQATT and CDR2 SNEGSKA (reference sequence).